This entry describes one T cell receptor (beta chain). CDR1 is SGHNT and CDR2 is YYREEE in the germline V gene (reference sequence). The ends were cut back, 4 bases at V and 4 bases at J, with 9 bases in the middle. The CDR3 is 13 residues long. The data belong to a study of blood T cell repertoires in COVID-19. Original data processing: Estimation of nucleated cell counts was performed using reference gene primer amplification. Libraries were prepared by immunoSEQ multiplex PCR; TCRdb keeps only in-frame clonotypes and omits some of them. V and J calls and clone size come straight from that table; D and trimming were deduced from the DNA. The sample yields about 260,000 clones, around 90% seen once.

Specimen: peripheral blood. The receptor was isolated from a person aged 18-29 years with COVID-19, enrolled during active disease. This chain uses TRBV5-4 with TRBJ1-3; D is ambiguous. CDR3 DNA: TGTGCCAGCAGCGAGAACAGAGGAAACACCATATATTTT. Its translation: CASSENRGNTIYF.